These 28 T cell receptor beta chains originate from one sample sequenced in a study of OX40 agonist ivuxolimab in advanced cancers. The data were produced by immunoSEQ multiplex PCR, yet TCRdb's version contains in-frame clones alone and is incomplete. The sample lists 50,000 to 65,000 clones, approximately 90% occurring once. The sample was CD4+ or CD8+ T cells sorted from blood, taken in a trial of the OX40 agonist ivuxolimab. The receptors originated from an adult with an advanced solid tumor such as melanoma, head and neck, liver or kidney cancer.

The chain uses TRBV28 and TRBJ1-2; D unresolved. CDR3 size: 13 residues. In germline, CDR1 is MDHEN, CDR2 SYDVKM. Trimming pared 4 bases from V and 4 bases from J, leaving 10 bases between. CDR3: CASSSRATYGYTF. In DNA, the CDR3 is TGTGCCAGCAGTTCCCGGGCCACCTATGGCTACACCTTC.

The V gene is TRBV11-2, the J gene TRBJ1-5, with TRBD1 as a possible D gene (5 bases). Germline CDR1 is SGHAT and CDR2 is FQNNGV. V lost 1 base to trimming and J lost 7 bases, with 14 bases between them. The CDR3 covers 15 residues. CDR3 DNA: TGTGCCAGCAGCTTAGGGGTGGGGGACGGCCAGCCCCAGCATTTT. Translation gives CASSLGVGDGQPQHF.

The V call is TRBV30, the J call TRBJ2-2; D possibly corresponds to TRBD1 (6 bases). This CDR3 has 13 amino acids. Deletions cut 0 bases from V and 6 bases from J, with 8 bases between. Per germline, CDR1 GTSNPN and CDR2 SVGIG (reference sequence). The CDR3 DNA reads as TGTGCCTGGAGTGTACAGGGACCCGGGGAGCTGTTTTTT. It is translated as CAWSVQGPGELFF.

The chain links TRBV5-1 to TRBJ2-5, with D possibly being TRBD2 (6 bases). Trimming took off 0 bases at V and 5 bases at J, with 14 bases between the two ends. Germline CDR1 and CDR2: SGHRS and YFSETQ. The length of the CDR3 is 15 residues. The CDR3 is CASSLAGGGAETQYF. For the CDR3, the DNA is TGCGCCAGCAGCTTGGCCGGGGGAGGAGCTGAGACCCAGTACTTC. The full variable domain, with the rest looked up from reference TRBV5-1 and TRBJ2-5, is KAGVTQTPRYLIKTRGQQVTLSCSPISGHRSVSWYQQTPGQGLQFLFEYFSETQRNKGNFPGRFSGRQFSNSRSEMNVSTLELGDSALYLCASSLAGGGAETQYFGPGTRLLVL.

The V gene is TRBV18, the J gene TRBJ1-1; a weak D match, TRBD1 (6 bases). Germline assignment: CDR1 KGHSH and CDR2 LQKENI. The V end was cut by 3 bases, the J end by 4 bases, with 18 bases between. The CDR3 contains 16 residues. The CDR3 DNA reads TGTGCCAGCTCACCCAGGGGTGGTTTTGGGTTCACTGAAGCTTTCTTT. This codes for CASSPRGGFGFTEAFF.

The chain links TRBV29-1 to TRBJ2-7, with 10 bases that match TRBD1. The CDR3 totals 13 residues. Germline trimming cut 3 bases from V and 3 bases from J; bases unmatched to any gene: 2. Germline CDR1 and CDR2: SQVTM and ANQGSEA. CDR3 nucleotide sequence: TGCAGCGTTGAGCGGACAGGGGGCTACGAGCAGTACTTC. Protein sequence: CSVERTGGYEQYF.

The chain recombines TRBV5-1 with TRBJ2-1, with 8 bases lining up with TRBD1. This CDR3 region has 15 residues. Germline V lookup: CDR1 SGHRS, CDR2 YFSETQ. Losses at the gene ends were 4 bases for V and 4 bases for J; bases not matched to a gene: 7. The CDR3 coding sequence is TGCGCCAGCAGCCACGGGACAGGAGTTTACAATGAGCAGTTCTTC. Translated: CASSHGTGVYNEQFF.

The table lists this clone with a count of one. The J gene is TRBJ2-1, the V gene TRBV30; tentatively, D is TRBD2 (6 bases). The CDR3 consists of 16 residues. V shed 0 bases and J shed 0 bases, with 12 bases lying between them. Germline V gives CDR1 GTSNPN, CDR2 SVGIG (reference sequence). CDR3 residues: CAWSVRLVSSYNEQFF. In nucleotides, the CDR3 is TGTGCCTGGAGTGTACGACTAGTCAGCTCCTACAATGAGCAGTTCTTC.

The genes are TRBV7-3 and TRBJ1-2; 9 nucleotides agree with TRBD1. The CDR3 loop spans 14 amino acids. Germline V lookup: CDR1 SGHTA, CDR2 FQGTGA. V gave up 5 bases and J gave up 6 bases; unmatched junction bases: 7. CDR3 loop: CASSPEGQGHGYTF. CDR3 DNA: TGTGCCAGCAGCCCGGAGGGACAGGGACATGGCTACACCTTC.

DNA of the CDR3: TGCGCCAGCAGCTTGGTGCCGGGGTCAGACACCGGGGAGCTGTTTTTT. Its protein is CASSLVPGSDTGELFF. V usage is TRBV5-1 and J usage is TRBJ2-2; weak D call: TRBD2 (5 bases). The CDR3 has 16 residues. Trimming took 0 bases from V and 3 from J, leaving 12 bases between them. CDR1 and CDR2 (germline): SGHRS, YFSETQ.

The CDR3 loop is CASSLGQGLEAFF. In nucleotides, the CDR3 is TGTGCCAGCAGTTTGGGGCAGGGGCTTGAAGCTTTCTTT. The chain is built from TRBV7-9 and TRBJ1-1, with D perhaps matching TRBD1 (6 bases). This CDR3 spans 13 amino acids. CDR1 is SEHNR, CDR2 FQNEAQ, per germline (reference sequence). V lost 6 bases to trimming and J lost 7 bases, with 15 bases between them.

The rearrangement uses TRBV10-2 and TRBJ1-1, with a weak D call TRBD1 (5 bases). V lost 0 bases and J lost 6, with 8 bases in between. Germline lookup yields CDR1 WSHSY and CDR2 SAAADI. The CDR3 runs 13 residues. The CDR3 here is CASSESGGAEAFF. For the CDR3, the DNA is TGCGCCAGCAGTGAGTCTGGGGGGGCTGAAGCTTTCTTT.

V is TRBV28 and J is TRBJ2-5; 9 bases are a match to TRBD1. CDR1 is MDHEN and CDR2 is SYDVKM in the germline V gene. This CDR3 is built from 17 residues. V shed 4 bases, J shed 5 bases, and the junction held 14 bases outside the gene matches. CDR3 loop: CASSSPGDRASRETQYF. The CDR3 coding sequence is TGTGCCAGCAGTTCCCCCGGGGACAGGGCGTCTAGGGAGACCCAGTACTTC. The whole variable domain, filled in from reference TRBV28 and TRBJ2-5, reads DVKVTQSSRYLVKRTGEKVFLECVQDMDHENMFWYRQDPGLGLRLIYFSYDVKMKEKGDIPEGYSVSREKKERFSLILESASTNQTSMYLCASSSPGDRASRETQYFGPGTRLLVL.

This chain connects TRBV14 to TRBJ1-3; no reliable D call. This CDR3 has 18 amino acids. Germline CDR1 reads SGHDN; CDR2 reads FVKESK. V was clipped by 2 bases and J by 0 bases, with 17 bases between them. The CDR3 reads CASSQLVWATDSGNTIYF. The CDR3 DNA sequence: TGTGCCAGCAGCCAATTGGTATGGGCGACGGACTCTGGAAACACCATATATTTT.

The gene calls are TRBV6-1 and TRBJ1-1; D is possibly TRBD1 (6 bases). V was clipped by 7 bases and J by 2 bases, with 14 bases between them. Germline V gene data show CDR1 as MNHNS and CDR2 as SASEGT. This CDR3 spans 14 amino acids. In nucleotides, the CDR3 is TGTGCCAGCAACGTTAAACAGGGCAACACTGAAGCTTTCTTT. Residues: CASNVKQGNTEAFF.

The V gene is TRBV27, the J gene TRBJ2-7; TRBD1 agrees at 8 bases. Germline CDR1 and CDR2: MNHEY and SMNVEV (reference sequence). V was clipped by 6 bases and J by 12 bases; unmatched bases: 10. The CDR3 has 12 residues. Here the CDR3 DNA reads TGTGCCAGCAGCCCAGGGGCCGGACAGGGGTACTTC. Its translation is CASSPGAGQGYF.

This clone was counted a few times. The gene calls are TRBV2 and TRBJ1-6, with 11 bases identical to TRBD1. Germline-derived CDR1 and CDR2 are SNHLY and FYNNEI. With V trimmed by 3 bases and J by 9 bases, 7 bases remained unmatched. CDR3 length: 16 amino acids. The CDR3 nucleotides read TGTGCCAGCAGTGATAACCGGGACAGGGGGGTTTCACCCCTCCACTTT. It encodes CASSDNRDRGVSPLHF.

In nucleotides, the CDR3 is TGTGCCAGCAGCGTTTCCGGGACAGGGACCCCCAATGAGCAGTTCTTC. Residues: CASSVSGTGTPNEQFF. The gene calls are TRBV9 and TRBJ2-1; 9 bases are a match to TRBD1. The germline V gene encodes CDR1 SGDLS and CDR2 YYNGEE. The CDR3 contains 16 residues. Unmatched junction bases numbered 9, after V lost 2 bases and J lost 6 bases.

Notes on this clone: Other DNA sequences in this specimen translate into the identical CDR3. The genes are TRBV7-2 and TRBJ1-1; the match to TRBD1 covers 8 bases. V shed 3 bases, J shed 1 base, and the junction held 1 base outside the gene matches. The CDR3 consists of 14 residues. The germline CDR1 and CDR2 sequences are SGHTA and FQGNSA. The CDR3 nucleotides are TGTGCCAGCAGCTTTGGACAGGGGAACACTGAAGCTTTCTTT. Translation: CASSFGQGNTEAFF.

The V call is TRBV7-2, the J call TRBJ2-2; D perhaps matches TRBD2 (6 bases). The ends were cut back, 1 base at V and 6 bases at J, with 15 bases in the middle. Germline CDR1 and CDR2: SGHTA and FQGNSA. The CDR3 extends over 16 amino acids. The CDR3 is CASSLGLPRGAGELFF. CDR3 sequence (DNA): TGTGCCAGCAGCTTAGGGTTACCGCGGGGAGCCGGGGAGCTGTTTTTT.

V usage is TRBV6-4 and J usage is TRBJ1-5; D is undetermined. Germline lookup yields CDR1 MRHNA and CDR2 SNTAGT. This CDR3 has 15 amino acids. Trimming took 8 bases from V and 5 from J, leaving 19 bases between them. This chain's CDR3 is CASPRLKKVYQPQHF. CDR3 DNA: TGTGCCAGCCCCCGACTCAAAAAAGTATATCAGCCCCAGCATTTT.

V and J are TRBV19 and TRBJ1-1, with 8 positions matching TRBD1. V trimming: 5 bases; J trimming: 1 base; junction bases outside the gene matches: 9. The CDR3 has 16 amino acids. Germline V gene sequence: CDR1 LNHDA, CDR2 SQIVND (reference sequence). The CDR3 is CASSALSTGANTEAFF. The CDR3 DNA reads TGTGCCAGTAGTGCTCTCTCGACAGGGGCGAACACTGAAGCTTTCTTT.

This chain links TRBV7-8 with TRBJ2-7, with D perhaps assigned TRBD1 or TRBD2 (5 bases each). The CDR3 consists of 16 residues. Per the germline V gene, CDR1 is SGHVS and CDR2 is FQNEAQ. V was shortened by 6 bases and J by 2 bases, with 20 bases between the two germline ends. Here the CDR3 DNA reads TGTGCCAGCAGATCTGCTGGGACCCAAAGGGCCTACGAGCAGTACTTC. It yields the protein CASRSAGTQRAYEQYF.

A single count supports this clone. CDR3 nucleotides: TGTGCCAGCTCACCACCGTTGGAGCGGTCCCCCTACAATGAGCAGTTCTTC. Residues: CASSPPLERSPYNEQFF. V gene TRBV18 combines with J gene TRBJ2-1; tentative D call: TRBD2 (5 bases). Trimming removed 0 bases from V and 2 bases from J, with 14 bases in between. CDR1 and CDR2 from the germline V gene are KGHSH and LQKENI. This CDR3 has 17 amino acids.

As DNA, the CDR3 is TGTGCCAGCAGCGTAGCTGGGCTAGCAACTAGCACAGATACGCAGTATTTT. Encoded protein: CASSVAGLATSTDTQYF. V usage is TRBV9 and J usage is TRBJ2-3; D might be TRBD2 (5 bases). Looked up from germline, CDR1 is SGDLS and CDR2 is YYNGEE. CDR3 length: 17 amino acids. The germline V and J ends were trimmed by 0 bases and 0 bases, with 14 bases remaining between them.

The V gene is TRBV7-2, the J gene TRBJ2-3, with a possible D match to TRBD2 (6 bases). Germline V gene lookup returns CDR1 SGHTA and CDR2 FQGNSA. Trimming cost V 6 bases and J 1 base, with 14 bases left between them. CDR3 length equals 15 residues. The CDR3 DNA reads as TGTGCCAGCAGTCTTGCCGGGAGAGGCACAGATACGCAGTATTTT. Translation gives CASSLAGRGTDTQYF.

V gene TRBV2 combines with J gene TRBJ1-2, with 7 bases fitting TRBD1. Germline CDR1 reads SNHLY; CDR2 reads FYNNEI. J lost 1 base, V lost 6 bases, and 5 bases had no gene match. The CDR3 covers 14 residues. CDR3 sequence (DNA): TGTGCCAGCAGCTTTGGACAGGTTAACTATGGCTACACCTTC. Translation gives CASSFGQVNYGYTF.

The chain uses TRBV2 and TRBJ1-2, with D possibly matching TRBD1 (5 bases). Between the trimmed V and J ends, which lost 10 bases and 4 bases, there was a span of 28 bases. CDR1 SNHLY and CDR2 FYNNEI come from the germline V gene. This CDR3 has 17 amino acids. The CDR3 spells CAINQGQGFRSLYGYTF. The CDR3 DNA sequence: TGTGCCATTAACCAAGGGCAGGGTTTTCGTTCGCTCTATGGCTACACCTTC. Using reference TRBV2 and TRBJ1-2 for the parts outside the CDR3, the full variable domain is EPEVTQTPSHQVTQMGQEVILRCVPISNHLYFYWYRQILGQKVEFLVSFYNNEISEKSEIFDDQFSVERPDGSNFTLKIRSTKLEDSAMYFCAINQGQGFRSLYGYTFGSGTRLTVV.